Listed below are T cell receptor beta chains from one sample, sequenced in a study of T cells after yellow fever vaccination. One entry per CDR3 protein, called by TCRdb with MiXCR from the 5' RACE reads. The sample has a few hundred thousand distinct CDR3 sequences; less than 4.5% are singletons. The specimen comprised PBMCs, sampled on the day of the yellow fever booster vaccination. Every receptor here comes from a man aged 18 to 29 who received the YFV17D yellow fever vaccine. Both conserved end residues are part of each CDR3. The D gene is left open where the match is weak. Clone size is stated in some rows and not others, as once, few, many or a class when expanded.

clone_size: few
d_call: TRBD1
j_call: TRBJ2-5
v_call: TRBV4-3
cdr3_aa: CASSPRETGQGETQYF
cdr3_nt: TGCGCCAGCAGCCCCAGGGAGACTGGACAGGGGGAGACCCAGTACTTC

clone_size: few
d_call: NA
j_call: TRBJ1-2
v_call: TRBV15
cdr3_aa: CATSRDRGRYGYTF
cdr3_nt: TGTGCCACCAGCAGAGATCGGGGGAGGTACGGCTACACCTTC

clone_size: few
d_call: NA
j_call: TRBJ1-1
v_call: TRBV4-3
cdr3_aa: CASSQAADPNTEAFF
cdr3_nt: TGCGCCAGCAGCCAAGCAGCAGACCCGAACACTGAAGCTTTCTTT

clone_size: many
d_call: TRBD2
j_call: TRBJ2-1
v_call: TRBV4-2
cdr3_aa: CASSQETSGGRNEQFF
cdr3_nt: TGTGCCAGCAGCCAAGAGACTAGCGGGGGTAGGAATGAGCAGTTCTTC

clone_size: few
d_call: NA
j_call: TRBJ2-7
v_call: TRBV6-6
cdr3_aa: CASRIPFRGDEQYF
cdr3_nt: TGTGCCAGCAGAATCCCGTTCAGGGGCGACGAGCAGTACTTC

clone_size: few
d_call: NA
j_call: TRBJ1-4
v_call: TRBV19
cdr3_aa: CASSTAGGWLNEKLFF
cdr3_nt: TGTGCCAGTAGTACAGCTGGAGGATGGCTTAATGAAAAACTGTTTTTT

clone_size: NA
d_call: NA
j_call: TRBJ2-2
v_call: TRBV7-2
cdr3_aa: CASSRWGELFF
cdr3_nt: TGTGCCAGCAGCCGTTGGGGGGAGCTGTTTTTT

clone_size: many
d_call: TRBD1
j_call: TRBJ2-1
v_call: TRBV7-6
cdr3_aa: CASSIYRGNEQFF
cdr3_nt: TGTGCCAGCAGCATTTACAGGGGTAATGAGCAGTTCTTC

clone_size: few
d_call: NA
j_call: TRBJ2-7
v_call: TRBV27
cdr3_aa: CASSLIAALGYEQYF
cdr3_nt: TGTGCCAGCAGTTTAATCGCAGCTCTGGGCTACGAGCAGTACTTC

clone_size: many
d_call: TRBD2
j_call: TRBJ2-7
v_call: TRBV4-3
cdr3_aa: CASSQDWLAGDISYEQYF
cdr3_nt: TGCGCCAGCAGCCAAGATTGGCTAGCGGGGGACATCTCCTACGAGCAGTACTTC

clone_size: NA
d_call: NA
j_call: TRBJ1-2
v_call: TRBV20-1
cdr3_aa: CSAAGPPAGYTF
cdr3_nt: TGCAGTGCTGCCGGGCCCCCGGCTGGCTACACCTTC

clone_size: many
d_call: NA
j_call: TRBJ2-7
v_call: TRBV2
cdr3_aa: CASSLLWAQDEQYF
cdr3_nt: TGTGCCAGCAGTCTCCTGTGGGCGCAGGACGAGCAGTACTTC

clone_size: few
d_call: TRBD2
j_call: TRBJ2-3
v_call: TRBV20-1
cdr3_aa: CSASGTSGKDTQYF
cdr3_nt: TGCAGTGCTAGTGGGACTAGCGGAAAAGATACGCAGTATTTT

clone_size: many
d_call: NA
j_call: TRBJ1-1
v_call: TRBV12-3/TRBV12-4
cdr3_aa: CASSFGRGTEAFF
cdr3_nt: TGTGCCAGCAGTTTTGGCAGGGGCACTGAAGCTTTCTTT

clone_size: many
d_call: TRBD1
j_call: TRBJ1-1
v_call: TRBV12-5
cdr3_aa: CASGLPWTGSSEAFF
cdr3_nt: TGTGCTAGTGGTCTCCCCTGGACAGGGAGTTCTGAAGCTTTCTTT

clone_size: many
d_call: NA
j_call: TRBJ2-7
v_call: TRBV5-1
cdr3_aa: CASSLGSGTVYEQYF
cdr3_nt: TGCGCCAGCAGCTTGGGGTCCGGGACGGTGTACGAGCAGTACTTC

clone_size: NA
d_call: TRBD2
j_call: TRBJ2-1
v_call: TRBV20-1
cdr3_aa: CSARVIAGARYNEQFF
cdr3_nt: TGCAGTGCTAGGGTTATAGCGGGGGCCCGCTACAATGAGCAGTTCTTC

clone_size: many
d_call: NA
j_call: TRBJ2-4
v_call: TRBV11-2
cdr3_aa: CASSSRGTGNIQYF
cdr3_nt: TGTGCCAGCAGCTCCCGGGGGACGGGAAACATTCAGTACTTC

clone_size: many
d_call: TRBD1
j_call: TRBJ1-2
v_call: TRBV24-1
cdr3_aa: CATSSFEGQGVYTF
cdr3_nt: TGTGCCACCAGTTCTTTCGAGGGACAGGGAGTCTACACCTTC

clone_size: NA
d_call: NA
j_call: TRBJ2-4
v_call: TRBV5-4
cdr3_aa: CASSSLAKNIQYF
cdr3_nt: TGTGCCAGCAGCTCCTTAGCCAAAAACATTCAGTACTTC

clone_size: many
d_call: TRBD1
j_call: TRBJ1-5
v_call: TRBV28
cdr3_aa: CASSLRQGGQPQHF
cdr3_nt: TGTGCCAGCAGTTTACGCCAGGGGGGCCAGCCCCAGCATTTT

clone_size: few
d_call: NA
j_call: TRBJ1-1
v_call: TRBV29-1
cdr3_aa: CSVEDPGNTEAFF
cdr3_nt: TGCAGCGTTGAAGATCCGGGGAACACTGAAGCTTTCTTT

clone_size: many
d_call: NA
j_call: TRBJ2-1
v_call: TRBV10-2
cdr3_aa: CASIDSYSSYNEQFF
cdr3_nt: TGCGCCAGCATTGATAGCTATAGCTCCTACAATGAGCAGTTCTTC